Below are 31 T cell receptor beta chains sequenced from a single sample in a study of OX40 agonist ivuxolimab in advanced cancers. Generated by immunoSEQ multiplex PCR, the TCRdb table keeps only in-frame clones and is missing some. The sample lists around 55,000 clones, approximately 80% occurring once. Sample: CD4+ or CD8+ T cells sorted from blood, taken in a trial of the OX40 agonist ivuxolimab. These receptors were obtained from an adult with an advanced solid tumor such as melanoma, head and neck, liver or kidney cancer.

This clone was counted ten times or more. The CDR3 DNA is TGTGCCAGCAGCGTCGCCAGGGGGGGAACTGAAGCTTTCTTT. Protein: CASSVARGGTEAFF. This chain connects TRBV9 to TRBJ1-1; 7 positions agree with TRBD1. The germline V gene has CDR1 SGDLS and CDR2 YYNGEE. V trimming: 2 bases; J trimming: 5 bases; junction bases outside the gene matches: 6. This CDR3 comprises 14 residues.

The V and J genes are TRBV10-3 and TRBJ1-2; D remains ambiguous. CDR3 length: 12 residues. The germline V gene encodes CDR1 ENHRY and CDR2 SYGVKD. Trimming removed 6 bases from V and 4 bases from J, with 9 bases in between. CDR3 sequence (DNA): TGTGCCATCAGAGCCACGGGCTATGGCTACACCTTC. It translates to CAIRATGYGYTF.

The V gene is TRBV7-2, the J gene TRBJ1-6, with 9 bases identical to TRBD1. The V and J ends lost 8 bases and 7 bases, in that order; junction bases with no gene match: 6. The germline V gene has CDR1 SGHTA and CDR2 FQGNSA. The CDR3 has 14 residues. The CDR3 DNA sequence: TGTGCCAGCGGACACAGGGGGCGGAATTCACCCCTCCACTTT. Translation: CASGHRGRNSPLHF. Combining the CDR3 with reference TRBV7-2 and TRBJ1-6 gives the whole variable domain GAGVSQSPSNKVTEKGKDVELRCDPISGHTALYWYRQSLGQGLEFLIYFQGNSAPDKSGLPSDRFSAERTGGSVSTLTIQRTQQEDSAVYLCASGHRGRNSPLHFGNGTRLTVT.

The V and J genes are TRBV19 and TRBJ2-1; 9 bases are shared with TRBD2. The CDR3 is 14 amino acids. With V trimmed by 6 bases and J by 6 bases, 6 bases remained unmatched. The germline V gene encodes CDR1 LNHDA and CDR2 SQIVND (reference sequence). The CDR3 nucleotides read TGTGCCAGTAGCCTCTGGACTAGCGTCAATGAGCAGTTCTTC. Translating it yields CASSLWTSVNEQFF.

V usage is TRBV15 and J usage is TRBJ2-2, with 8 bases matching TRBD2. V lost 8 bases to trimming and J lost 4 bases; unmatched junction nucleotides: 9. Germline loops: CDR1 LNHNV, CDR2 YYDKDF (reference sequence). The CDR3 runs to 15 residues. CDR3 nucleotide sequence: TGTGCCACCTCCTCAGGGAGCGGGAGCACCGGGGAGCTGTTTTTT. It specifies CATSSGSGSTGELFF.

The CDR3, as DNA: TGTGCCAGCAGTTTAGCGGGACACGCCGAAGCTTTCTTT. Protein: CASSLAGHAEAFF. This sequence joins TRBV28 and TRBJ1-1; perhaps TRBD1 as D (6 bases). Germline V gene lookup returns CDR1 MDHEN and CDR2 SYDVKM. The CDR3 is made up of 13 amino acids. Trimming shortened V by 2 bases and J by 8 bases, and 12 bases separated the two germline ends.

This clone was observed a handful of times. The gene calls are TRBV6-5 and TRBJ1-6, with D unresolved. Germline V lookup: CDR1 MNHEY, CDR2 SVGAGI. The CDR3 consists of 12 residues. Trimming took 4 bases from V and 14 from J, leaving 12 bases between them. CDR3 sequence: CASSSIVGTLHF. The CDR3 DNA reads as TGTGCCAGCAGTTCCATTGTAGGCACCCTCCACTTT.

This chain links TRBV19 with TRBJ2-5; 8 bases fit TRBD1. V lost 8 bases to trimming and J lost 3 bases; unmatched junction nucleotides: 8. CDR1 LNHDA and CDR2 SQIVND come from the germline V gene (reference sequence). The CDR3 has 14 amino acids. CDR3 residues: CASGRTGMKETQYF. The DNA for the CDR3 is TGTGCCAGTGGTCGGACAGGGATGAAAGAGACCCAGTACTTC.

The chain couples TRBV29-1 to TRBJ2-7; D gene ambiguous. V lost 7 bases, J lost 6 bases, and 16 bases lay in between. Looked up from germline, CDR1 is SQVTM and CDR2 is ANQGSEA. There are 12 residues in the CDR3. CDR3 amino acids: CSAWVPGSEQYF. CDR3 bases: TGCAGCGCGTGGGTGCCCGGAAGCGAGCAGTACTTC.

This clone appeared many times. The V call is TRBV18, the J call TRBJ1-5; D uncertain. This CDR3 spans 12 amino acids. Germline V gene lookup returns CDR1 KGHSH and CDR2 LQKENI. V lost 5 bases to trimming and J lost 2 bases, with 4 bases between them. The CDR3 sequence: CASSGGNQPQHF. As DNA, the CDR3 is TGTGCCAGCTCAGGGGGCAATCAGCCCCAGCATTTT.

The rearrangement joins TRBV18 to TRBJ2-7, with D maybe TRBD1 (5 bases). The CDR3 is made up of 14 amino acids. Between the trimmed V and J ends, which lost 6 bases and 1 base, there was a span of 13 bases. Germline assignment: CDR1 KGHSH and CDR2 LQKENI. In DNA, the CDR3 is TGTGCCAGCTCCATACAGGCGCAGTCCTACGAGCAGTACTTC. It is translated as CASSIQAQSYEQYF.

The chain couples TRBV28 to TRBJ2-5; perhaps TRBD1 as D (5 bases). The V end was cut by 5 bases, the J end by 0 bases, with 13 bases between. Per germline, CDR1 MDHEN and CDR2 SYDVKM. There are 15 residues in the CDR3. Written as DNA, the CDR3 is TGTGCCAGCAGTCCCCCGGCAGGGAACCAAGAGACCCAGTACTTC. It codes for CASSPPAGNQETQYF.

The chain links TRBV5-1 to TRBJ1-1, with no clear D. This CDR3 contains 15 residues. Germline V gene data show CDR1 as SGHRS and CDR2 as YFSETQ. V was shortened by 0 bases and J by 2 bases, with 11 bases between the two germline ends. The CDR3 reads CASSLGAKQNTEAFF. The DNA for the CDR3 is TGCGCCAGCAGCTTGGGGGCCAAACAAAACACTGAAGCTTTCTTT.

The chain employs TRBV14 and TRBJ2-1, with a tentative D call TRBD1 (6 bases). This CDR3 comprises 16 residues. Germline values: CDR1 SGHDN, CDR2 FVKESK. The V end lost 4 bases, the J end lost 5 bases, and 18 bases lay between the germline ends. The CDR3 loop is CASSRAQGLRNNEQFF. The CDR3 DNA reads as TGTGCCAGCAGCCGAGCACAGGGTCTGAGGAACAATGAGCAGTTCTTC.

This clone came up a few times. The chain combines TRBV5-5 with TRBJ1-2, with a possible D match to TRBD1 (5 bases). Germline loops: CDR1 SGHKS, CDR2 YYEKEE (reference sequence). With 1 base removed from V and 2 bases from J, the gap between germline ends came to 12 bases. The CDR3 spans 15 residues. The CDR3 DNA reads as TGTGCCAGCAGCTTGCCCGGGGCGAGGAACTATGGCTACACCTTC. Protein product: CASSLPGARNYGYTF. The variable domain in full, completed from reference TRBV5-5 and TRBJ1-2, reads DAGVTQSPTHLIKTRGQQVTLRCSPISGHKSVSWYQQVLGQGPQFIFQYYEKEERGRGNFPDRFSARQFPNYSSELNVNALLLGDSALYLCASSLPGARNYGYTFGSGTRLTVV.

The sample holds one count of this clone. The chain recombines TRBV18 with TRBJ1-4, with D unclear. V was shortened by 1 base and J by 4 bases, with 1 base between the two germline ends. Per germline, CDR1 KGHSH and CDR2 LQKENI. The CDR3 runs 12 residues. The CDR3 coding sequence is TGTGCCAGCTCACCACTTAATGAAAAACTGTTTTTT. It encodes CASSPLNEKLFF.

V usage is TRBV7-2 and J usage is TRBJ1-1, with D possibly being TRBD1 (6 bases). Germline values: CDR1 SGHTA, CDR2 FQGNSA. CDR3 length: 13 amino acids. V gave up 5 bases and J gave up 6 bases, with 13 bases separating them. The DNA of the CDR3 is TGTGCCAGCAGCGGGCAGGGGCCCCCTGAAGCTTTCTTT. It encodes CASSGQGPPEAFF.

The rearrangement uses TRBV7-2 and TRBJ2-5; D perhaps matches TRBD2 (6 bases). Looked up from germline, CDR1 is SGHTA and CDR2 is FQGNSA. This CDR3 contains 15 residues. The germline V and J ends were trimmed by 3 bases and 0 bases, with 11 bases remaining between them. The CDR3 region is CASSLAGLHQETQYF. In DNA form, the CDR3 reads TGTGCCAGCAGCTTGGCGGGACTCCACCAAGAGACCCAGTACTTC. Filled out from reference TRBV7-2 and TRBJ2-5, the complete variable domain reads GAGVSQSPSNKVTEKGKDVELRCDPISGHTALYWYRQSLGQGLEFLIYFQGNSAPDKSGLPSDRFSAERTGGSVSTLTIQRTQQEDSAVYLCASSLAGLHQETQYFGPGTRLLVL.

This chain connects TRBV5-5 to TRBJ2-5; D not resolved. V was trimmed by 0 bases and J by 3 bases, leaving 6 bases between them. CDR1 and CDR2 from the germline V gene are SGHKS and YYEKEE (reference sequence). This CDR3 region has 13 residues. CDR3 nucleotides: TGTGCCAGCAGCTTGGGGGGTAAAGAGACCCAGTACTTC. Translated, it gives CASSLGGKETQYF.

This sequence joins TRBV5-8 and TRBJ2-5; D unresolved. CDR1 and CDR2 (germline): SGHTS, YDEGEE. Trimming stripped 1 base from V and 1 base from J, with 11 bases between. The CDR3 has 15 residues. The CDR3 loop is CASSLLGFVQETQYF. The CDR3 DNA reads TGTGCCAGCAGCTTGTTAGGGTTCGTCCAAGAGACCCAGTACTTC.

The rearrangement uses TRBV18 and TRBJ1-1; D is unclear. This CDR3 has 13 residues. Trimming stripped 5 bases from V and 2 bases from J, with 9 bases between. CDR1 and CDR2 from the germline V gene are KGHSH and LQKENI. The CDR3: CASSLQSNTEAFF. The CDR3 DNA reads TGTGCCAGCTCATTACAGAGCAACACTGAAGCTTTCTTT.

The chain links TRBV28 to TRBJ1-4; 7 bases fit TRBD1. The ends lost 6 bases at V and 0 bases at J; junction bases unmatched: 13. Germline CDR1 is MDHEN and CDR2 is SYDVKM. This CDR3 is 18 amino acids long. CDR3 coding DNA: TGTGCCAGCAGGCCCCAGAGGGGGCGATTGCCAACTAATGAAAAACTGTTTTTT. This sequence encodes CASRPQRGRLPTNEKLFF.

The CDR3, as DNA: TGTGCCAGCAGCTTTCGAAGTGAAAAACTGTTTTTT. Translating gives CASSFRSEKLFF. The chain has TRBV5-5 and TRBJ1-4; D uncertain. Germline CDR1 SGHKS, CDR2 YYEKEE (reference sequence). The length of the CDR3 is 12 residues. Trimming took off 2 bases at V and 7 bases at J, with 6 bases between the two ends.

This clone was found a few times. The J gene is TRBJ1-6, the V gene TRBV6-6, with D unclear. V lost 6 bases, J lost 14 bases, and 14 bases lay in between. Germline-derived CDR1 and CDR2 are MNHNY and SVGAGI (reference sequence). The CDR3 is made up of 12 amino acids. For the CDR3, the DNA is TGTGCCAGCAGCCCCCCCACAGAGTCCCTCCACTTT. Protein product: CASSPPTESLHF.

The CDR3 spells CASSVGTSGRAWRGGEQFF. CDR3 bases: TGTGCCAGCAGCGTAGGAACTAGCGGGAGGGCCTGGAGGGGGGGTGAGCAGTTCTTC. This chain connects TRBV9 to TRBJ2-1, with 13 bases lining up with TRBD2. CDR1 SGDLS and CDR2 YYNGEE come from the germline V gene. V lost 0 bases and J lost 9; bases outside the gene matches: 15. The CDR3 loop spans 19 amino acids.

V is TRBV29-1 and J is TRBJ1-1; 9 nucleotides match TRBD1. The V gene end was trimmed by 7 bases and the J gene end by 1 base; junction bases not matched to a gene: 4. Looked up from germline, CDR1 is SQVTM and CDR2 is ANQGSEA. The CDR3 covers 13 residues. CDR3 protein: CSGGDRANTEAFF. CDR3 coding DNA: TGCAGCGGGGGGGACAGGGCGAACACTGAAGCTTTCTTT. Full variable domain (remainder filled in from reference TRBV29-1 and TRBJ1-1): SAVISQKPSRDICQRGTSLTIQCQVDSQVTMMFWYRQQPGQSLTLIATANQGSEATYESGFVIDKFPISRPNLTFSTLTVSNMSPEDSSIYLCSGGDRANTEAFFGQGTRLTVV.

This clone was seen just once. V is TRBV29-1 and J is TRBJ2-1, with D unresolved. There are 14 residues in the CDR3. CDR1 and CDR2 from the germline V gene are SQVTM and ANQGSEA. V dropped 5 bases and J dropped 0 bases, with 11 bases sitting between them. This chain's CDR3 is CSVPTEPSYNEQFF. CDR3 DNA: TGCAGCGTTCCTACTGAGCCCTCCTACAATGAGCAGTTCTTC.

This sequence joins TRBV15 and TRBJ2-5; a possible D gene is TRBD2 (5 bases). The CDR3 covers 12 residues. The V gene lost 6 bases and the J gene lost 5 bases, with 10 bases spanning the gap. From germline, CDR1 is LNHNV and CDR2 YYDKDF (reference sequence). This CDR3 reads CATSKREETQYF. In nucleotides, the CDR3 is TGTGCCACCAGTAAAAGGGAGGAGACCCAGTACTTC.

V usage is TRBV11-2 and J usage is TRBJ2-1; D is ambiguous. CDR1 SGHAT and CDR2 FQNNGV come from the germline V gene. V was clipped by 5 bases and J by 10 bases, with 12 bases between them. The CDR3 is 12 amino acids. The CDR3 region has the DNA TGTGCCAGCAGCCCAACCGGGCGAGAGCAGTTCTTC. Translation gives CASSPTGREQFF. Using reference TRBV11-2 and TRBJ2-1 for the parts outside the CDR3, the full variable domain is EAGVAQSPRYKIIEKRQSVAFWCNPISGHATLYWYQQILGQGPKLLIQFQNNGVVDDSQLPKDRFSAERLKGVDSTLKIQPAKLEDSAVYLCASSPTGREQFFGPGTRLTVL.

The chain has TRBV30 and TRBJ1-2; a weak D match, TRBD1 (5 bases). This CDR3 comprises 14 residues. The germline gives CDR1 GTSNPN, CDR2 SVGIG (reference sequence). The ends were cut back, 1 base at V and 3 bases at J, with 12 bases in the middle. The chain's CDR3 is CAWSAGTVHYGYTF. CDR3 in DNA: TGTGCCTGGAGTGCTGGGACGGTGCACTATGGCTACACCTTC.

This clone is a singleton in its sample. The chain combines TRBV7-2 with TRBJ2-5; 10 bases line up with TRBD1. The J call may be incorrect, as the DNA end agrees better with TRBJ2-7. The CDR3 runs to 14 residues. CDR1 is SGHTA and CDR2 is FQGNSA in the germline V gene. CDR3 in DNA: TGTGCCAGCAGCGACTGGACAGGGGGCTACGAGCAGTACTTC. Translating it yields CASSDWTGGYEQYF.